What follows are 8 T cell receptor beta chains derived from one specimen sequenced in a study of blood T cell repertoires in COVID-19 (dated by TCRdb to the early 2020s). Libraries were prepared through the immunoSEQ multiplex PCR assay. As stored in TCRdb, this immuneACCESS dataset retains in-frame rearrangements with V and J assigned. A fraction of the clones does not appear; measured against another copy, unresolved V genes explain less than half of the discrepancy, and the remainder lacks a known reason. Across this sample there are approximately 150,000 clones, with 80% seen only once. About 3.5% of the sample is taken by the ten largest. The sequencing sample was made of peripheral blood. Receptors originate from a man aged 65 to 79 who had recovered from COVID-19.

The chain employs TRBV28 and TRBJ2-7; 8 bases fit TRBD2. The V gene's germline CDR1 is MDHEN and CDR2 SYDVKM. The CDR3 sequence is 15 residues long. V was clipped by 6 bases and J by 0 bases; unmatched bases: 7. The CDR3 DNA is TGTGCCAGCAGCTCAACTCGGGGGGGCTCCTACGAGCAGTACTTC. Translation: CASSSTRGGSYEQYF. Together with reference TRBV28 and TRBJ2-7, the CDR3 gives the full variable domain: DVKVTQSSRYLVKRTGEKVFLECVQDMDHENMFWYRQDPGLGLRLIYFSYDVKMKEKGDIPEGYSVSREKKERFSLILESASTNQTSMYLCASSSTRGGSYEQYFGPGTRLTVT.

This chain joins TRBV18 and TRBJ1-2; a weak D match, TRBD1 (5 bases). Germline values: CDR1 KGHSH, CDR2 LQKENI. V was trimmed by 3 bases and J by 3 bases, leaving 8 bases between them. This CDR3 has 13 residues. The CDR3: CASSPQGYYGYTF. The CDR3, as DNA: TGTGCCAGCTCACCGCAGGGATACTATGGCTACACCTTC.

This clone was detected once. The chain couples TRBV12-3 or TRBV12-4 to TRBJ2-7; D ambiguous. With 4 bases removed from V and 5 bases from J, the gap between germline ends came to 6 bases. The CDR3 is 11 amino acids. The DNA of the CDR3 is TGTGCCAGCAGTTCGTTAAACGAGCAGTACTTC. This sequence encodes CASSSLNEQYF.

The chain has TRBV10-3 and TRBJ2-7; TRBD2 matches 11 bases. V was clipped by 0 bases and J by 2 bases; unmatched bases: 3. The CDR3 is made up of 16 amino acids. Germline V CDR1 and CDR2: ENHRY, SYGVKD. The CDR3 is CAISESNSGRAYEQYF. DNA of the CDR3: TGTGCCATCAGTGAGTCGAATAGCGGGAGGGCCTACGAGCAGTACTTC.

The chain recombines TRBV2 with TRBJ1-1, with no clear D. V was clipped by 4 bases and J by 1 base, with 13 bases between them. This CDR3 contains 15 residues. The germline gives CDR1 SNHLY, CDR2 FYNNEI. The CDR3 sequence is CASSVPRPGNTEAFF. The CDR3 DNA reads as TGTGCCAGCAGTGTCCCCCGGCCAGGGAACACTGAAGCTTTCTTT.

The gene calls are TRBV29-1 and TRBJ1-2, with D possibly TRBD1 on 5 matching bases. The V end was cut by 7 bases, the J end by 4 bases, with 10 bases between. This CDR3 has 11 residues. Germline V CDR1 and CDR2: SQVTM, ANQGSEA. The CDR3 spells CSGDTGYGYTF. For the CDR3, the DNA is TGCAGCGGTGACACAGGCTATGGCTACACCTTC.

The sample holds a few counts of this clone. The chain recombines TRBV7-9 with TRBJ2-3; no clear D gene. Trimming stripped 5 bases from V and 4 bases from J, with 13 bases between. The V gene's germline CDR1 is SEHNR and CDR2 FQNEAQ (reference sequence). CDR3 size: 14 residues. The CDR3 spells CASSSLTSADTQYF. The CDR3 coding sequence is TGTGCCAGCAGCAGCTTGACCAGCGCAGATACGCAGTATTTT.

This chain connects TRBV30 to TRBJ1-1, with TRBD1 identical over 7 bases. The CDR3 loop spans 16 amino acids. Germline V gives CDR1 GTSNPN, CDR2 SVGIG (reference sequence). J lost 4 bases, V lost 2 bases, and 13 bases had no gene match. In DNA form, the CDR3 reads TGTGCCTGGAGTTCAACGACAGGGTGGTTTAGCACTGAAGCTTTCTTT. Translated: CAWSSTTGWFSTEAFF.